This T cell receptor (beta chain) was sequenced for a study of T cell repertoires in cytomegalovirus infection. Study background: In public TCR beta signatures, there were indications of both CMV infection and matching HLA type.

MiXCR, run by TCRdb on the reads, gives a single entry per CDR3 protein. Among a few hundred thousand distinct CDR3 sequences listed, around a sixth were seen once. This CDR3 region has 16 residues. V shed 1 base and J 6 bases; nucleotides not matched to a gene: 10. Germline V CDR1 and CDR2: KGHSH, LQKENI. A few counts support this clonotype. The target antigen is unknown. General study points: The response measured ex vivo was dominated by TCR beta clonotypes (HLA-C-restricted and CMV-specific). Cumulated frequencies of public TCR beta families served to identify carriers of CMV plus the relevant HLA.

This clonotype was sampled from a human donor in good health (CMV status not recorded). Some clones in this sample may be carry-over from other donors' samples. Sequencing input: PBMCs. This chain uses TRBV18 with TRBJ2-3; the match to TRBD1 covers 7 bases. The CDR3 DNA follows: TGTGCCAGCTCACCACGGGACAGAGCGCGAAGGGATACGCAGTATTTT. As protein: CASSPRDRARRDTQYF.